This TCR beta chain was sequenced in a study of technical replicates of blood from several donors. Profiling relied on immunoSEQ multiplex PCR, and the TCRdb table lists in-frame clones only, not all of them. The sample contains around 83,000 clones, 91% of which appear only once. Germline V gene sequence: CDR1 SGHRS, CDR2 YFSETQ. The CDR3 is 14 amino acids. The TCR originated in a human donor in good health. Some clones in this sample may be carry-over from other donors' samples. This rearrangement joins TRBV5-1 to TRBJ2-5; 8 positions agree with TRBD2. The assigned J gene may be wrong: the sequence end matches TRBJ2-7 better. Source material: T cells isolated from PBMCs. The CDR3 spells CASHPSGSSGEQYF. Here the CDR3 DNA reads TGCGCCAGCCACCCGAGCGGGAGCTCGGGCGAGCAGTACTTC.